A selection of T cell receptor beta chains follows, all from one sample in a study of memory CD4+ T cells and cytomegalovirus serostatus. The method was immunoSEQ multiplex PCR; TCRdb's version includes in-frame clones alone and lacks a portion of them. The repertoire holds about 46,000 clones, about three quarters seen once, with approximately 0.58% in the top ten. Source material: memory CD4+ T cells from blood. These receptors all come from an adult in good health and CMV-seronegative. CDR3s include the opening cysteine and the closing phenylalanine or tryptophan. D genes are given only for firm matches. Clone size is given for some rows only: seen once, a few or many times, or a class if the clone is expanded.

d_call | j_call | clone_size | v_call | cdr3_nt | cdr3_aa
TRBD2 | TRBJ2-7 | . | TRBV5-4 | TGTGCCAGCAGCTTGCCGGGACTAGCGGGGGCTGGGGAGCAGTACTTC | CASSLPGLAGAGEQYF
TRBD2 | TRBJ2-2 | . | TRBV30 | TGTGCCTGGTGGACTAGCGGGGGGGTGTACACCGGGGAGCTGTTTTTT | CAWWTSGGVYTGELFF
TRBD1 | TRBJ1-1 | . | TRBV6-5 | TGTGCCAGCAGGACCGGGACAGGGAACACTGAAGCTTTCTTT | CASRTGTGNTEAFF
. | TRBJ2-2 | . | TRBV7-3 | TGTGCCAGCAGCTTAACGGGGAATGTTTTTTCCGGGGAGCTGTTTTTT | CASSLTGNVFSGELFF
. | TRBJ2-1 | . | TRBV2 | TGTGCCAGCAGTGTAACCGTCGATGAGCAGTTCTTC | CASSVTVDEQFF
. | TRBJ1-5 | few | TRBV27 | TGTGCCAGCAACTCAGACGGACTTAGCAATCAGCCCCAGCATTTT | CASNSDGLSNQPQHF
TRBD1 | TRBJ2-3 | . | TRBV7-3 | TGTGCCAGCAGTAAGGACAGGGGGCAGACAGATACGCAGTATTTT | CASSKDRGQTDTQYF
. | TRBJ2-7 | . | TRBV29-1 | TGCAGCGTTGAAGAAAGGGGATGGGGGAGTTCCTACGAGCAGTACTTC | CSVEERGWGSSYEQYF
TRBD2 | TRBJ2-2 | . | TRBV30 | TGTGCCTTTAGCGGGGGAGCCTTAGGTGGGGAGCTGTTTTTT | CAFSGGALGGELFF
. | TRBJ1-2 | once | TRBV4-1 | TGCGCCAGCAGCCAAGATGTTAGGACACTCTATGGCTACACCTTC | CASSQDVRTLYGYTF
TRBD1 | TRBJ1-2 | . | TRBV7-9 | TGTGCCAGCAGCTGGAAGGAGGGGGCCCGAGGAGGCTACACCTTC | CASSWKEGARGGYTF
TRBD1 | TRBJ2-6 | . | TRBV7-4 | TGTGCCAGCAGCTTTCTACACCTCCGGGACAGGTGCCCTGGGGCCAACGTCCTGACTTTC | CASSFLHLRDRCPGANVLTF
TRBD1 | TRBJ2-2 | . | TRBV7-7 | TGTGCCAGCAGCTCAGACAGGGTTTTCACCGGGGAGCTGTTTTTT | CASSSDRVFTGELFF
. | TRBJ2-1 | . | TRBV20-1 | TGCAGTGTCGTATTGGGACTCCCGTTCTTC | CSVVLGLPFF
TRBD1 | TRBJ1-2 | . | TRBV4-1 | TGCGCCAGCAGCCAAGATACAGGGGAGGGCTATGGCTACACCTTC | CASSQDTGEGYGYTF
TRBD1 | TRBJ2-5 | once | TRBV5-1 | TGCGCCAGCAGCTCAGTGGCCGGGACAGAGCGAGAGACCCAGTACTTC | CASSSVAGTERETQYF
TRBD2 | TRBJ2-5 | . | TRBV7-7 | TGTGCTAGCAGCGAAAGCGGGGGCGGGGCCCAGTACTTC | CASSESGGGAQYF
. | TRBJ1-1 | . | TRBV11-2 | TGTGCCAGCAGCTTACTGGTAGGGGGTTGGACTGAAGCTTTCTTT | CASSLLVGGWTEAFF
TRBD2 | TRBJ2-1 | . | TRBV7-3 | TGTGCCAGCAGCTTCGTTGCCCTAGCGGGGGAGCAGTTCTTC | CASSFVALAGEQFF
. | TRBJ2-1 | . | TRBV11-2 | TGTGCCAGCAGTCCGGGGCTCCTCAGGGATGAGCAGTTCTTC | CASSPGLLRDEQFF
TRBD1 | TRBJ1-1 | . | TRBV5-1 | TGCGCCAGCAGCTATGGGACAGGGAGTGCAAACACTGAAGCTTTCTTT | CASSYGTGSANTEAFF
. | TRBJ2-2 | . | TRBV4-3 | TGCGCCAGCAGCCAAGGCGTGGGGGCCTCCACCGGGGAGCTGTTTTTT | CASSQGVGASTGELFF
TRBD1 | TRBJ1-4 | . | TRBV15 | TGTGCCACCAGCAGAGATGGACAGGGCCGCGAAAAACTGTTTTTT | CATSRDGQGREKLFF
TRBD2 | TRBJ2-3 | . | TRBV5-6 | TGTGCCAGCAGCTTGGCAACGGCGGGGGGCACAGATACGCAGTATTTT | CASSLATAGGTDTQYF
. | TRBJ2-2 | . | TRBV30 | TGTGCCTGGAGTTCTAAGTCCCGCAACACCGGGGAGCTGTTTTTT | CAWSSKSRNTGELFF
TRBD1 | TRBJ2-1 | . | TRBV6-5 | TGTGCCAGCAGTTACTCAAAAACTCGGACAGGCGATGAGCAGTTCTTC | CASSYSKTRTGDEQFF
TRBD1 | TRBJ1-3 | . | TRBV5-4 | TGTGCCAGCAGCTTGACAGGGGCTCTAAGAAACACCATATATTTT | CASSLTGALRNTIYF
TRBD2 | TRBJ2-7 | . | TRBV13 | TGTGCCAGCAGCCCGCCGGGGGGGGTCGGGACTAACGAGCAGTACTTC | CASSPPGGVGTNEQYF
TRBD1 | TRBJ1-1 | . | TRBV6-4 | TGTGCCAGCAGTGACTTCGAACGAGACAGGGGCGAAAACACTGAAGCTTTCTTT | CASSDFERDRGENTEAFF
TRBD1 | TRBJ1-6 | . | TRBV29-1 | TGCAGCGTCCGGGACAGAGAAAATTCACCCCTCCACTTT | CSVRDRENSPLHF
TRBD1 | TRBJ1-4 | . | TRBV4-3 | TGCGCCAGCAGCCGGAACCAGGGGGCAGGCGAAAAACTGTTTTTT | CASSRNQGAGEKLFF
TRBD2 | TRBJ2-7 | . | TRBV6-1 | TGTGCCAGCAGTGTTACCGGGACTAGCGGTTCCCACGAGCAGTACTTC | CASSVTGTSGSHEQYF
TRBD1 | TRBJ1-3 | once | TRBV7-2 | TGTGCCAGCAGCTCCGACAGGGTCTCTGGAAACACCATATATTTT | CASSSDRVSGNTIYF
. | TRBJ2-7 | few | TRBV6-1 | TGTGCCAGCAGTGAGGCCGGGACTGCAAACGAGCAGTACTTC | CASSEAGTANEQYF
TRBD1 | TRBJ1-6 | . | TRBV5-6 | TGTGCCAGCAGCACCTACCGGACAGGGGCAAGCTCCTATAATTCACCCCTCCACTTT | CASSTYRTGASSYNSPLHF
. | TRBJ1-1 | . | TRBV7-2 | TGTGCCAGCAGCTTAAAGGCGAACACTGAAGCTTTCTTT | CASSLKANTEAFF
TRBD1 | TRBJ2-7 | few | TRBV6-5 | TGTGCCAGCAGTTACTCGAAGACAGGGGTCTACGAGCAGTACTTC | CASSYSKTGVYEQYF
. | TRBJ2-3 | once | TRBV10-3 | TGTGCCATCAGTGTAACGAGGGTCGACACAGATACGCAGTATTTT | CAISVTRVDTDTQYF
. | TRBJ1-1 | . | TRBV5-4 | TGTGCCAGCAGCTTGGGGACCCGAGGGTCCAACACTGAAGCTTTCTTT | CASSLGTRGSNTEAFF
TRBD1 | TRBJ2-2 | . | TRBV5-5 | TGTGCCAGCAGGACAGGGGCGAAAATGGCCGGGGAGCTGTTTTTT | CASRTGAKMAGELFF
TRBD1 | TRBJ1-5 | . | TRBV6-1 | TGTGCCAGCCGGACAGGGTTACAGCCCCAGCATTTT | CASRTGLQPQHF
. | TRBJ1-5 | . | TRBV6-1 | TGTGCCAGCAGTGAAAGGCAACAGGGAAGCAATCAGCCCCAGCATTTT | CASSERQQGSNQPQHF
TRBD2 | TRBJ2-3 | . | TRBV5-4 | TGTGCCAGCAGCACTGGACTAGTAGGAGATACGCAGTATTTT | CASSTGLVGDTQYF
. | TRBJ2-7 | . | TRBV29-1 | TGCAGCGTCCACGGACAGTACTACGAGCAGTACTTC | CSVHGQYYEQYF
TRBD1 | TRBJ1-1 | few | TRBV27 | TGTGCCAGCAGTTTCGGGACAGGGACCGCTGAAGCTTTCTTT | CASSFGTGTAEAFF
. | TRBJ2-5 | few | TRBV7-9 | TGTGCCAGCAGCCACGGAAAGGGCCAAGAGACCCAGTACTTC | CASSHGKGQETQYF
TRBD2 | TRBJ2-3 | . | TRBV10-3 | TGTGCCATCAGCGACCGACTAGCGGGGGCAGGAGATACGCAGTATTTT | CAISDRLAGAGDTQYF
TRBD2 | TRBJ2-6 | . | TRBV28 | TGTGCCAGCACCTGGGGAGGGGCTGGGGCCAACGTCCTGACTTTC | CASTWGGAGANVLTF
. | TRBJ1-6 | . | TRBV6-6 | TGTGCCAGCAGAGGGAGCTCCTATAATTCACCCCTCCACTTT | CASRGSSYNSPLHF
. | TRBJ2-3 | . | TRBV4-2 | TGTGCCAGCAGCCTAGCGGCGGCAGATACGCAGTATTTT | CASSLAAADTQYF
TRBD2 | TRBJ2-7 | few | TRBV25-1 | TGTGCCAGCAGTGCCCTGGGACTAGCGGGGGAGGCTCGGTACTTC | CASSALGLAGEARYF
. | TRBJ2-7 | . | TRBV7-9 | TGTGCCAGCAGCTTCCGAGGCGGTCTCTACGAGCAGTACTTC | CASSFRGGLYEQYF
TRBD2 | TRBJ2-5 | . | TRBV9 | TGTGCCAGCAGCGTGGGGATAGCGGGGTGGGGGCAAGAGACCCAGTACTTC | CASSVGIAGWGQETQYF
. | TRBJ2-3 | . | TRBV25-1 | TGTGCCAGCAGTGAATTCGCGGGGGCGGATACGCAGTATTTT | CASSEFAGADTQYF
. | TRBJ2-4 | . | TRBV13 | TGTGCCAGCAGCTGGGCAGGGAGGAGGGCCAAAAACATTCAGTACTTC | CASSWAGRRAKNIQYF